This TCR beta chain was identified in a study of blood T cell repertoires in COVID-19. At the level of the study: Donors in the United States, Italy and Spain gave samples during acute or convalescent COVID-19. PBMCs, B-cell-depleted T cells, or T cells provided the cDNA or gDNA that made up the material.

In the source study's methods: Quantification of nucleated cells was approximated via reference gene primer amplification. TCRdb's copy holds only in-frame clones and misses some; the assay was immunoSEQ multiplex PCR. The V and J calls and clone size come from that table; D and trimming were worked out from the DNA. Of around 62,000 clones in the sample, around 89% were seen once. This CDR3 comprises 14 residues. Germline V gene sequence: CDR1 LGHDT, CDR2 YNNKEL (reference sequence). V was clipped by 0 bases and J by 11 bases, with 16 bases between them. The receptor comes from a man in his fifties or sixties with acute or convalescent COVID-19. V gene TRBV3-1 (or the pseudogene TRBV3-2) combines with J gene TRBJ1-2; D not resolved. The sequenced material came from peripheral blood. In nucleotides, the CDR3 is TGTGCCAGCAGCCAAGATCAGGTTTCGGAAGGTTACACCTTC. This gives the protein CASSQDQVSEGYTF.